This T cell receptor beta chain was sequenced in a study of graft-versus-host responses after intestinal transplantation. Study-wide background: All recipients got anti-thymocyte globulin induction, then tacrolimus and steroids for about three years.

This table comes from immunoSEQ multiplex PCR, and its TCRdb copy is limited to in-frame clones, with some not included. The data contain some 4,300 clones, approximately 32% of them singletons. Findings and limits, study-wide: Graft-donor T cell macrochimerism coincided with high graft-versus-host to host-versus-graft clonal ratios in allografts.

J was trimmed by 10 bases and V by 6 bases; bases with no gene match: 10. Germline V gives CDR1 SNHLY, CDR2 FYNNEI. The CDR3 runs 13 residues. The chain combines TRBV2 with TRBJ1-1; 8 bases map to TRBD1. The specimen was alloreactive CD4+ T cells from a mixed lymphocyte reaction culture, collected before transplantation. Subset denoted: CFSE-low proliferating T cells sorted from approximately 6-day pre-transplant mixed lymphocyte reaction (GvH or HvG direction). This clonotype originated in a human patient who was an organ donor for intestinal transplantation. The CDR3 sequence: CASSGDRLIPAFF. Here the CDR3 DNA reads TGTGCCAGCAGCGGGGACAGGCTCATCCCAGCTTTCTTT.